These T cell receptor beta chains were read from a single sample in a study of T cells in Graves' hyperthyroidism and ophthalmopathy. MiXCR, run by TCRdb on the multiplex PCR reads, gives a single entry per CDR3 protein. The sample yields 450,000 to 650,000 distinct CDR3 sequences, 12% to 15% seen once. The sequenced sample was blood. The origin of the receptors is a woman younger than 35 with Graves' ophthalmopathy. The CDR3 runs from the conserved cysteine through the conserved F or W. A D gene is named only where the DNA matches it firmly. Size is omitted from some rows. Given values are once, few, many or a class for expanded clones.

CDR3 DNA: TGTGCCAGCAGCTCCACGGACACCGGCTGGGGCTACACCTTC; CDR3 protein: CASSSTDTGWGYTF; J gene: TRBJ1-2; D gene: .; clone size: few; V gene: TRBV7-9
CDR3 DNA: TGTGCCAGGACAGGGGATGGCTACACCTTC; CDR3 protein: CARTGDGYTF; J gene: TRBJ1-2; D gene: TRBD1; clone size: many; V gene: TRBV2
CDR3 DNA: TGTGCCAGCGTAGCGATTGACCCTCTTGAGGATACGCAGTATTTT; CDR3 protein: CASVAIDPLEDTQYF; J gene: TRBJ2-3; D gene: .; clone size: many; V gene: TRBV2
CDR3 DNA: TGCAGTGCTAGAGATAGTCGGCGGGGGTCTTACGAGCAGTACTTC; CDR3 protein: CSARDSRRGSYEQYF; J gene: TRBJ2-7; D gene: TRBD2; clone size: .; V gene: TRBV20-1
CDR3 DNA: TGTGCCAGCAGCTTACAGGGGGTCTATGGCTACACCTTC; CDR3 protein: CASSLQGVYGYTF; J gene: TRBJ1-2; D gene: TRBD1; clone size: many; V gene: TRBV5-8
CDR3 DNA: TGTGCCAGCAGCCACACCGACAGGGGGAGCACAGATACGCAGTATTTT; CDR3 protein: CASSHTDRGSTDTQYF; J gene: TRBJ2-3; D gene: TRBD1; clone size: many; V gene: TRBV9
CDR3 DNA: TGTGCCGCCTCTCCTAGCGGGAGTGGGCAAGAGACCCAGTACTTC; CDR3 protein: CAASPSGSGQETQYF; J gene: TRBJ2-5; D gene: TRBD2; clone size: .; V gene: TRBV10-3
CDR3 DNA: TGTGCCATCAGTGAGTCAGGGACTAGCGGGAAAGAGACCCAGTACTTC; CDR3 protein: CAISESGTSGKETQYF; J gene: TRBJ2-5; D gene: TRBD2; clone size: few; V gene: TRBV10-3
CDR3 DNA: TGTGCCAGCAGTGCCGGGACTTACCAAGAGACCCAGTACTTC; CDR3 protein: CASSAGTYQETQYF; J gene: TRBJ2-5; D gene: .; clone size: .; V gene: TRBV25-1
CDR3 DNA: TGTGCCAGCAGTTACACGCCACAGTACAATGAGCAGTTCTTC; CDR3 protein: CASSYTPQYNEQFF; J gene: TRBJ2-1; D gene: .; clone size: many; V gene: TRBV6-2/TRBV6-3
CDR3 DNA: TGTGCCAGCAGCTCCCGGACTAGCGGAGGCACCGGGGAGCTGTTTTTT; CDR3 protein: CASSSRTSGGTGELFF; J gene: TRBJ2-2; D gene: TRBD2; clone size: once; V gene: TRBV7-2
CDR3 DNA: TGTGCCAGCAGCTGGGGACAGTCGAACCCCAATGAAAAACTGTTTTTT; CDR3 protein: CASSWGQSNPNEKLFF; J gene: TRBJ1-4; D gene: TRBD1; clone size: few; V gene: TRBV7-9
CDR3 DNA: TGCAGTGTCGCGCCTTCAGAGACGCAGTATTTT; CDR3 protein: CSVAPSETQYF; J gene: TRBJ2-3; D gene: .; clone size: many; V gene: TRBV20-1
CDR3 DNA: TGTGCCTGGAGCCGGCTAGCTACCAAAAACATTCAGTACTTC; CDR3 protein: CAWSRLATKNIQYF; J gene: TRBJ2-4; D gene: .; clone size: many; V gene: TRBV30
CDR3 DNA: TGTGCCAGCACTAGCGGGACTTCCGCAGATACGCAGTATTTT; CDR3 protein: CASTSGTSADTQYF; J gene: TRBJ2-3; D gene: TRBD2; clone size: .; V gene: TRBV6-2/TRBV6-3
CDR3 DNA: TGTGCCAGCAGCCTGACGTTAGCATCTAACTATGGCTACACCTTC; CDR3 protein: CASSLTLASNYGYTF; J gene: TRBJ1-2; D gene: .; clone size: many; V gene: TRBV7-2
CDR3 DNA: TGTGCCAGCAGGACGTGGACAGGGGTCGGGTACGAGCAGTACTTC; CDR3 protein: CASRTWTGVGYEQYF; J gene: TRBJ2-7; D gene: TRBD1; clone size: many; V gene: TRBV6-2/TRBV6-3
CDR3 DNA: TGTGCCAGCAGCTTAGCGGGACAGGGGGCTTATGAGACCCAGTACTTC; CDR3 protein: CASSLAGQGAYETQYF; J gene: TRBJ2-5; D gene: TRBD1; clone size: many; V gene: TRBV7-2
CDR3 DNA: TGTGCCAGCTCACCACGAAAAGGGACTGAGCAGTTCTTC; CDR3 protein: CASSPRKGTEQFF; J gene: TRBJ2-1; D gene: .; clone size: few; V gene: TRBV18
CDR3 DNA: TGTGCCAGCAGCCCCCGGGAGTGGTATCCTGGAAACACCATATATTTT; CDR3 protein: CASSPREWYPGNTIYF; J gene: TRBJ1-3; D gene: .; clone size: few; V gene: TRBV5-6
CDR3 DNA: TGCAGCACCCGGGACAGGGACAATCAGCCCCAGCATTTT; CDR3 protein: CSTRDRDNQPQHF; J gene: TRBJ1-5; D gene: TRBD1; clone size: .; V gene: TRBV29-1
CDR3 DNA: TGCAGCGGAGGGGACCGATTAAGTGGAACTGAAGCTTTCTTT; CDR3 protein: CSGGDRLSGTEAFF; J gene: TRBJ1-1; D gene: .; clone size: few; V gene: TRBV29-1
CDR3 DNA: TGTGCCAGCAGCCACGAAGGACAGGGACGTGAGCAGTACTTC; CDR3 protein: CASSHEGQGREQYF; J gene: TRBJ2-7; D gene: TRBD1; clone size: many; V gene: TRBV3-1
CDR3 DNA: TGTGCCAGCAGCACCAGGACAGGGATGGGGGAAGATGGCTACACCTTC; CDR3 protein: CASSTRTGMGEDGYTF; J gene: TRBJ1-2; D gene: TRBD1; clone size: .; V gene: TRBV5-5
CDR3 DNA: TGCAGTGCTAGAGATCGGCCACTAGCGGGACCCGAGCAGTACTTC; CDR3 protein: CSARDRPLAGPEQYF; J gene: TRBJ2-7; D gene: TRBD2; clone size: .; V gene: TRBV20-1
CDR3 DNA: TGTGCCAGCAGTTTTGGACTATCGGGAGAGCAGTTCTTC; CDR3 protein: CASSFGLSGEQFF; J gene: TRBJ2-1; D gene: .; clone size: many; V gene: TRBV27
CDR3 DNA: TGTGCCAGCACCTCGGGGGGGACCTCTGGCACAAATACGCAGTATTTT; CDR3 protein: CASTSGGTSGTNTQYF; J gene: TRBJ2-3; D gene: TRBD2; clone size: many; V gene: TRBV7-3
CDR3 DNA: TGTGCCAGCAGCACCAGAGCCGGGGGGGACGAGCAGTACTTC; CDR3 protein: CASSTRAGGDEQYF; J gene: TRBJ2-7; D gene: TRBD2; clone size: many; V gene: TRBV6-1
CDR3 DNA: TGCGCCAGCAGCCAAACAAACAGGGTTAGGACTGAAGCTTTCTTT; CDR3 protein: CASSQTNRVRTEAFF; J gene: TRBJ1-1; D gene: .; clone size: .; V gene: TRBV4-1
CDR3 DNA: TGTGCCAGCCGCCGAGATCCAGACCTTGAAGCTTTCTTT; CDR3 protein: CASRRDPDLEAFF; J gene: TRBJ1-1; D gene: .; clone size: many; V gene: TRBV7-9
CDR3 DNA: TGTGCCAGCAGTTCACCCGACTACGAGCAGTACTTC; CDR3 protein: CASSSPDYEQYF; J gene: TRBJ2-7; D gene: .; clone size: many; V gene: TRBV12-3/TRBV12-4
CDR3 DNA: TGTGCCAGTAGTAGACAGGGAGACAACTATGGCTACACCTTC; CDR3 protein: CASSRQGDNYGYTF; J gene: TRBJ1-2; D gene: TRBD1; clone size: .; V gene: TRBV19
CDR3 DNA: TGTGCCAGCAGTGGCTCGACAGGAGGCAATCAGCCCCAGCATTTT; CDR3 protein: CASSGSTGGNQPQHF; J gene: TRBJ1-5; D gene: .; clone size: .; V gene: TRBV6-5
CDR3 DNA: TGTGCCTGGAGTCACAGGGCCGAGCAGCCCCAGCATTTT; CDR3 protein: CAWSHRAEQPQHF; J gene: TRBJ1-5; D gene: .; clone size: many; V gene: TRBV30
CDR3 DNA: TGTGCCAGCAGTCCCACCAGGGTATTACCAGATACGCAGTATTTT; CDR3 protein: CASSPTRVLPDTQYF; J gene: TRBJ2-3; D gene: .; clone size: many; V gene: TRBV12-3/TRBV12-4
CDR3 DNA: TGTGCCAGCAGACCCACAGGGGGGGAGACCCAGTACTTC; CDR3 protein: CASRPTGGETQYF; J gene: TRBJ2-5; D gene: TRBD1; clone size: many; V gene: TRBV12-3/TRBV12-4
CDR3 DNA: TGCAGTGCTACTAGCGGTGCGATATCCTACAATGAGCAGTTCTTC; CDR3 protein: CSATSGAISYNEQFF; J gene: TRBJ2-1; D gene: TRBD2; clone size: many; V gene: TRBV20-1
CDR3 DNA: TGCAGTGCCTGGGAGGGGCGAGGGCTTTACAATGAGCAGTTCTTC; CDR3 protein: CSAWEGRGLYNEQFF; J gene: TRBJ2-1; D gene: TRBD2; clone size: many; V gene: TRBV20-1
CDR3 DNA: TGCGCCAGCAGCCAAGAGATAGTCCGGGGACAGGGGGCCTTCAAGAACTATGGCTACACCTTC; CDR3 protein: CASSQEIVRGQGAFKNYGYTF; J gene: TRBJ1-2; D gene: TRBD1; clone size: .; V gene: TRBV4-3
CDR3 DNA: TGTGCCAGCAGTGAAAATCGGGACAGTCCCTACACCTTC; CDR3 protein: CASSENRDSPYTF; J gene: TRBJ1-2; D gene: TRBD1; clone size: many; V gene: TRBV6-1
CDR3 DNA: TGTGCCAGCAGCTTAGCAGGGTACGACAATCAGCCCCAGCATTTT; CDR3 protein: CASSLAGYDNQPQHF; J gene: TRBJ1-5; D gene: .; clone size: .; V gene: TRBV7-2
CDR3 DNA: TGTGCCATCAGTGAGGTAGGAGACTATGGCTACACCTTC; CDR3 protein: CAISEVGDYGYTF; J gene: TRBJ1-2; D gene: .; clone size: many; V gene: TRBV10-3
CDR3 DNA: TGTGCCAGCAGCCCGGACAGGGAGGCTGATTCACCCCTCCACTTT; CDR3 protein: CASSPDREADSPLHF; J gene: TRBJ1-6; D gene: TRBD1; clone size: .; V gene: TRBV6-1
CDR3 DNA: TGTGCCAGCAGCTTTTCCTCCGGCGGGAGGGAGACCCAGTACTTC; CDR3 protein: CASSFSSGGRETQYF; J gene: TRBJ2-5; D gene: TRBD2; clone size: many; V gene: TRBV11-2
CDR3 DNA: TGTGCCAGCAGTTTCTCCCCTACCCTCTACGGGCAGTACTTC; CDR3 protein: CASSFSPTLYGQYF; J gene: TRBJ2-7; D gene: .; clone size: many; V gene: TRBV28
CDR3 DNA: TGTGCCAGCAGCCCCTGGCCGGGAGGGGGCTCCTACGAGCAGTACTTC; CDR3 protein: CASSPWPGGGSYEQYF; J gene: TRBJ2-7; D gene: TRBD2; clone size: many; V gene: TRBV11-1
CDR3 DNA: TGTGCCAGCAGCGTAGCTCCGGGGGGATCCTACGAGCAGTACTTC; CDR3 protein: CASSVAPGGSYEQYF; J gene: TRBJ2-7; D gene: TRBD2; clone size: many; V gene: TRBV9
CDR3 DNA: TGTGCCAGCAGTAGACAGGGTTCCACTGAAGCTTTCTTT; CDR3 protein: CASSRQGSTEAFF; J gene: TRBJ1-1; D gene: TRBD1; clone size: many; V gene: TRBV2